This T cell receptor beta chain emerged from a study of cytomegalovirus exposure and HLA in healthy donors. At the level of the study: A later analysis reported the 120 or so validation repertoires used the same platform as the 666 first-cohort repertoires. Study conclusions and caveats: Diagnosis of cytomegalovirus status made by the classifier reportedly showed high specificity and sensitivity. Some public TCRs appeared in many individuals, while most sequences were rare.

Method: immunoSEQ multiplex PCR; TCRdb's copy keeps in-frame clones and lacks some. The sample includes roughly 140,000 clones, approximately 91% of them seen just once. This clone was counted a single time. Its target is not known. V dropped 0 bases and J dropped 2 bases, with 8 bases sitting between them. This CDR3 spans 14 amino acids. Germline V gene sequence: CDR1 SGHKS, CDR2 YYEKEE (reference sequence). The study drew the donors from its approximately 120-subject validation cohort, separate from the approximately 700-subject first cohort. Sequencing input: PBMCs. This chain uses TRBV5-5 with TRBJ1-1; possibly TRBD1 for D (6 bases). The sequence was collected from a man between 18 and 29 years old in good health and CMV-seronegative. CDR3 residues: CASSLDRANTEAFF. The DNA for the CDR3 is TGTGCCAGCAGCTTGGACAGGGCCAACACTGAAGCTTTCTTT.